The rows below give T cell receptor beta chains drawn from one sample of a study of blood T cell repertoires in COVID-19. Generated by immunoSEQ multiplex PCR, the TCRdb table keeps only in-frame clones and is missing some. The profile covers approximately 200,000 clones, with 80% to 90% appearing a single time and about 2.2% taken by the ten largest. The sample was peripheral blood. These receptors all stem from a woman in her 50s with acute or convalescent COVID-19. Each CDR3 is given with its conserved first and last residue. A D gene is named only where the DNA matches it firmly. The size entry is marked missing in some rows and otherwise reads once, few, many or a size class.

15,-,TRBJ2-1,TRBV7-2,TRBD1,CASSWDREVYNEQFF,TGTGCCAGCAGCTGGGACAGGGAAGTATACAATGAGCAGTTCTTC
14,-,TRBJ2-7,TRBV9,-,CASSQGGGSYEQYF,TGTGCCAGCAGCCAGGGGGGCGGCTCCTACGAGCAGTACTTC
17,-,TRBJ2-3,TRBV9,TRBD2,CASSVSAGGLSTDTQYF,TGTGCCAGCAGCGTTTCAGCGGGGGGCCTTAGCACAGATACGCAGTATTTT
18,-,TRBJ1-5,TRBV21-1,-,CASRRGPTGTGYNQPQHF,TGTGCCAGCAGAAGAGGGCCCACCGGGACAGGGTACAATCAGCCCCAGCATTTT
15,-,TRBJ2-2,TRBV11-3,-,CASSAYQGKGGELFF,TGTGCCAGCAGCGCGTACCAGGGGAAAGGCGGGGAGCTGTTTTTT
11,few,TRBJ1-4,TRBV30,-,CAWRWGGKLFF,TGTGCCTGGAGGTGGGGGGGAAAACTGTTTTTT
15,-,TRBJ2-1,TRBV19,TRBD2,CASSLTSGGTDEQFF,TGTGCCAGTAGTCTTACTAGCGGGGGGACGGATGAGCAGTTCTTC
15,-,TRBJ1-5,TRBV7-2,-,CASSSTGNSNQPQHF,TGTGCCAGCAGCTCCACAGGGAATAGCAATCAGCCCCAGCATTTT
14,-,TRBJ2-3,TRBV25-1,-,CASSESGRRDTQYF,TGTGCCAGCAGTGAATCGGGTAGAAGAGATACGCAGTATTTT
14,-,TRBJ2-2,TRBV11-2,-,CASSTRGGTGELFF,TGTGCCAGCAGCACCCGAGGGGGCACCGGGGAGCTGTTTTTT
15,-,TRBJ1-3,TRBV5-1,-,CASSQTGISGNTIYF,TGCGCCAGCAGCCAAACAGGCATATCTGGAAACACCATATATTTT
14,few,TRBJ2-1,TRBV24-1,-,CATSDQGPYNEQFF,TGTGCCACCAGTGATCAGGGCCCCTACAATGAGCAGTTCTTC
15,-,TRBJ2-7,TRBV7-7,TRBD2,CASSFGGGSSYEQYF,TGTGCCAGCAGCTTCGGGGGGGGGAGCTCCTACGAGCAGTACTTC
14,-,TRBJ2-7,TRBV30,TRBD2,CAWITPGTSYEQYF,TGTGCCTGGATCACCCCCGGGACTAGCTACGAGCAGTACTTC
14,-,TRBJ2-7,TRBV20-1,-,CSASGSVSSYEQYF,TGCAGTGCTAGTGGGAGCGTCAGCTCCTACGAGCAGTACTTC
11,-,TRBJ2-1,TRBV2,-,CASSRDSEQFF,TGTGCCAGCAGCCGGGACTCGGAGCAGTTCTTC
13,few,TRBJ1-1,TRBV10-2,-,CASSETSRGEAFF,TGCGCCAGCAGTGAGACGTCACGAGGGGAAGCTTTCTTT
18,once,TRBJ2-4,TRBV5-6,TRBD2,CASSLAGAGGGDKNIQYF,TGTGCCAGCAGCTTGGCCGGGGCGGGAGGGGGAGACAAAAACATTCAGTACTTC
13,-,TRBJ2-7,TRBV12-3/TRBV12-4,-,CASSFGAGHEQYF,TGTGCCAGCAGTTTTGGTGCGGGGCACGAGCAGTACTTC
14,-,TRBJ1-1,TRBV3-1/TRBV3-2,TRBD1,CASSSRDRGTEAFF,TGTGCCAGCAGCAGCCGGGACAGGGGCACTGAAGCTTTCTTT
12,few,TRBJ2-7,TRBV12-3/TRBV12-4,-,CASSLRGIEQYF,TGTGCCAGCAGTTTAAGGGGCATCGAGCAGTACTTC
14,-,TRBJ1-5,TRBV7-2,TRBD1,CASSWDRGNQPQHF,TGTGCCAGCAGCTGGGACAGGGGGAATCAGCCCCAGCATTTT
15,-,TRBJ2-5,TRBV5-8,TRBD2,CASSSLGGAVETQYF,TGTGCCAGCAGCTCCCTCGGGGGGGCCGTGGAGACCCAGTACTTC
16,-,TRBJ2-3,TRBV15,TRBD2,CATSTRLAGGTDTQYF,TGTGCCACCAGCACCAGACTAGCGGGGGGCACAGATACGCAGTATTTT
14,-,TRBJ2-3,TRBV15,TRBD1,CATGTGEATDTQYF,TGTGCCACCGGGACAGGGGAGGCCACAGATACGCAGTATTTT
15,-,TRBJ2-7,TRBV30,TRBD2,CAWSVPRGGAYEQYF,TGTGCCTGGAGTGTCCCGCGGGGGGGGGCCTACGAGCAGTACTTC
16,-,TRBJ2-3,TRBV18,TRBD2,CASSPLAGGPTDTQYF,TGTGCCAGCTCACCACTAGCGGGAGGGCCAACAGATACGCAGTATTTT
13,-,TRBJ1-4,TRBV6-5,-,CASRPDPNEKLFF,TGTGCCAGCAGACCAGATCCTAATGAAAAACTGTTTTTT
15,-,TRBJ1-1,TRBV25-1,-,CASSEGAVKNTEAFF,TGTGCCAGCAGTGAAGGAGCGGTGAAGAACACTGAAGCTTTCTTT
14,few,TRBJ2-1,TRBV19,-,CASIQGQGYNEQFF,TGTGCCAGTATTCAGGGTCAGGGCTACAATGAGCAGTTCTTC
14,-,TRBJ1-4,TRBV5-1,-,CASSFRGSDEKLFF,TGCGCCAGCAGCTTTAGGGGTTCAGATGAAAAACTGTTTTTT
16,-,TRBJ1-1,TRBV6-5,TRBD1,CASSYYFGQGGSEAFF,TGTGCCAGCAGTTACTATTTCGGACAGGGAGGTTCTGAAGCTTTCTTT
14,-,TRBJ2-2,TRBV10-2,TRBD2,CASRGLAGTGELFF,TGCGCCAGCAGAGGACTAGCCGGCACCGGGGAGCTGTTTTTT
17,-,TRBJ1-6,TRBV4-3,-,CASSQDPAVQGGSPLHF,TGCGCCAGCAGCCAAGATCCGGCAGTTCAGGGTGGTTCACCCCTCCACTTT
13,-,TRBJ1-3,TRBV2,TRBD1,CASKTGPGNTIYF,TGTGCCAGCAAGACAGGGCCCGGAAACACCATATATTTT
19,-,TRBJ2-2,TRBV9,-,CASSHPLGTSFANTGELFF,TGTGCCAGCAGCCATCCTCTTGGGACATCTTTCGCGAACACCGGGGAGCTGTTTTTT
13,-,TRBJ1-1,TRBV6-2/TRBV6-3,TRBD1,CASSYSLQGVAFF,TGTGCCAGCAGTTACTCCCTCCAGGGGGTGGCTTTCTTT
14,once,TRBJ2-1,TRBV19,-,CASSISPSGPVWFF,TGTGCCAGTAGTATATCCCCCTCTGGCCCCGTGTGGTTCTTC
16,-,TRBJ2-3,TRBV14,TRBD2,CASSSRAGGLTDTQYF,TGTGCCAGCAGCTCCCGGGCGGGGGGGCTCACAGATACGCAGTATTTT
15,-,TRBJ1-6,TRBV27,-,CASSLSSPRNSPLHF,TGTGCCAGCAGTTTATCATCCCCCCGTAATTCACCCCTCCACTTT
14,-,TRBJ2-7,TRBV10-3,-,CAISESGTLYEQYF,TGTGCCATCAGTGAGTCAGGGACTTTATACGAGCAGTACTTC
22,-,TRBJ1-4,TRBV10-2,TRBD1,CASSTSRDRASTGWGTNEKLFF,TGCGCCAGCAGTACGTCCCGGGACAGGGCGAGCACGGGTTGGGGAACTAATGAAAAACTGTTTTTT
13,-,TRBJ2-5,TRBV15,-,CATRRGESETQYF,TGTGCCACCAGAAGAGGGGAGTCAGAGACCCAGTACTTC
15,-,TRBJ1-5,TRBV2,-,CASRGRGPRNQPQHF,TGTGCCAGCAGGGGGCGAGGACCACGCAATCAGCCCCAGCATTTT
19,-,TRBJ2-7,TRBV20-1,-,CSASKPGPQLGASSYEQYF,TGCAGTGCTAGTAAACCGGGACCTCAACTGGGGGCCAGCTCCTACGAGCAGTACTTC
15,-,TRBJ2-1,TRBV5-4,TRBD2,CASSLRLAGSNEQFF,TGTGCCAGCAGCTTGAGACTAGCGGGTAGCAATGAGCAGTTCTTC
15,-,TRBJ1-4,TRBV4-3,-,CASSQDLQSRVKLFF,TGCGCCAGCAGCCAAGATCTTCAGTCCAGGGTAAAACTGTTTTTT
15,-,TRBJ2-3,TRBV9,TRBD2,CASSGGASGSNTQYF,TGTGCCAGCAGCGGGGGCGCTAGCGGGAGCAATACGCAGTATTTT
15,-,TRBJ1-2,TRBV9,-,CASSVEGGPADGYTF,TGTGCCAGCAGCGTAGAGGGAGGGCCGGCAGATGGCTACACCTTC
16,-,TRBJ2-3,TRBV5-1,-,CASSSYRGRDSDTQYF,TGCGCCAGCAGCTCATACAGGGGGAGGGATAGCGATACGCAGTATTTT
15,once,TRBJ1-2,TRBV6-5,-,CASSYQRDGIYGYTF,TGTGCCAGCAGTTACCAGCGGGACGGAATCTATGGCTACACCTTC
14,-,TRBJ1-5,TRBV5-1,-,CASSLGSEGQPQHF,TGCGCCAGCAGCTTGGGCAGCGAGGGACAGCCCCAGCATTTT
14,-,TRBJ1-1,TRBV5-1,TRBD1,CASSWTGENTEAFF,TGCGCCAGCAGCTGGACAGGGGAGAACACTGAAGCTTTCTTT
14,-,TRBJ1-2,TRBV29-1,TRBD1,CSVAPGTGNYGYTF,TGCAGCGTTGCCCCCGGGACAGGGAACTATGGCTACACCTTC
13,-,TRBJ1-1,TRBV3-1/TRBV3-2,-,CASSLQTTAEAFF,TGTGCCAGCAGCTTACAGACAACAGCTGAAGCTTTCTTT
15,-,TRBJ2-7,TRBV6-1,-,CASSEAGWTRNEQYF,TGTGCCAGCAGTGAAGCAGGCTGGACACGGAACGAGCAGTACTTC
16,-,TRBJ2-2,TRBV24-1,TRBD2,CATSDSLAGRTGELFF,TGTGCCACCAGTGATTCCCTAGCGGGCCGCACCGGGGAGCTGTTTTTT
15,-,TRBJ2-5,TRBV2,-,CASRGPSEHQETQYF,TGTGCCAGCAGGGGTCCTAGCGAACACCAAGAGACCCAGTACTTC
16,once,TRBJ2-3,TRBV6-4,-,CASSAEEERSTDTQYF,TGTGCCAGCAGCGCTGAAGAAGAGCGGAGCACAGATACGCAGTATTTT